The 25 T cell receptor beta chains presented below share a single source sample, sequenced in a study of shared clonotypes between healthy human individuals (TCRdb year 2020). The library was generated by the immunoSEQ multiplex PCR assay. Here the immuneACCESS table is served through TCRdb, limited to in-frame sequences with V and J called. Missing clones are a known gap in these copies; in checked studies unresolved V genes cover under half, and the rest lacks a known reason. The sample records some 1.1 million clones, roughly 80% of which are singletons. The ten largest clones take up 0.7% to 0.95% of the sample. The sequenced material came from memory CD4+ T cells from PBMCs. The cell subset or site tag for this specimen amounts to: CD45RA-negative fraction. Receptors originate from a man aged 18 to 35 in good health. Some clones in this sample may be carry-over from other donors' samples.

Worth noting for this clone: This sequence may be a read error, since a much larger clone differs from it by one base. DNA of the CDR3: TGTGCCTGGATTAGGCAGAGGGACGGCACCGGGGAGCTGTTTTTT. As protein: CAWIRQRDGTGELFF. The chain has TRBV30 and TRBJ2-2; the D gene could be TRBD1 or TRBD2 (5 bases each). There are 15 residues in the CDR3. The germline gives CDR1 GTSNPN, CDR2 SVGIG (reference sequence). V lost 4 bases and J 4 bases, leaving 16 bases between the germline ends.

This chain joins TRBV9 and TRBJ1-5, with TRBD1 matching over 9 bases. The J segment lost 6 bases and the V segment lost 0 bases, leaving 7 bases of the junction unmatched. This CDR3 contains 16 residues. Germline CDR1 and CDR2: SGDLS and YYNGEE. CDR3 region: CASSVVGQGQSQPQHF. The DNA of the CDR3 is TGTGCCAGCAGCGTAGTGGGACAGGGACAGAGTCAGCCCCAGCATTTT.

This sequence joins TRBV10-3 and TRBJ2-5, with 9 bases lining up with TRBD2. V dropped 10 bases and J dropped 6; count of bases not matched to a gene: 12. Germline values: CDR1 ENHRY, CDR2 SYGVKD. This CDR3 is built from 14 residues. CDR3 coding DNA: TGTGCCACCTCTCTGGAGCGGGAGGCTAAGACCCAGTACTTC. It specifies CATSLEREAKTQYF.

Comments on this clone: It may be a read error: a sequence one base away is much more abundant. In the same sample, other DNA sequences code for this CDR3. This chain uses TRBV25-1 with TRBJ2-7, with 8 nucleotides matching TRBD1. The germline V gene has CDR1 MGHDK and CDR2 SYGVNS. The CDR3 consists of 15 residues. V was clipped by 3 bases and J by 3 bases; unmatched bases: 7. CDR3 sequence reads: CASSEFGTGGYEQYF. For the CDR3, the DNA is TGTGCCAGCAGTGAGTTCGGGACAGGTGGCTACGAGCAGTACTTC.

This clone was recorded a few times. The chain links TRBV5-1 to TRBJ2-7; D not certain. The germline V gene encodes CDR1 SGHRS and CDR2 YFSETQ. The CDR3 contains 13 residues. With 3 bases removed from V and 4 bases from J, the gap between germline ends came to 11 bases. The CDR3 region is CASSSGWSYEQYF. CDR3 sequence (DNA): TGCGCCAGCAGCTCTGGGTGGTCGTACGAGCAGTACTTC. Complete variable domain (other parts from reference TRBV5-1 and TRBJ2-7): KAGVTQTPRYLIKTRGQQVTLSCSPISGHRSVSWYQQTPGQGLQFLFEYFSETQRNKGNFPGRFSGRQFSNSRSEMNVSTLELGDSALYLCASSSGWSYEQYFGPGTRLTVT.

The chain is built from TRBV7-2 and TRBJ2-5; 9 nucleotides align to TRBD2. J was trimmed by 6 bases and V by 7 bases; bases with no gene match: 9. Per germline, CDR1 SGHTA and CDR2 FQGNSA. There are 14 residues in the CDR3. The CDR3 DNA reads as TGTGCCAGCACCACAGCGGGAGGAGTAAAGACCCAGTACTTC. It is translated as CASTTAGGVKTQYF.

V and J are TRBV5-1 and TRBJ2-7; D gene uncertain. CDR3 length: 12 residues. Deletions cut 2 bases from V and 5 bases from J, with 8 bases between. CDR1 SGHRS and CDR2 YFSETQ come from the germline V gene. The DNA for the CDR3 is TGCGCCAGCAGCTTCAGTATCCACGAGCAGTACTTC. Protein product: CASSFSIHEQYF.

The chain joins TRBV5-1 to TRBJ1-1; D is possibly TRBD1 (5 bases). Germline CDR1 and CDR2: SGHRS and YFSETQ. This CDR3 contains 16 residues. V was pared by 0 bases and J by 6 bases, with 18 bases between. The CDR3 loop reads CASSLEGGTQSPEAFF. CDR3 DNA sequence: TGCGCCAGCAGCTTGGAGGGTGGGACCCAGAGCCCTGAAGCTTTCTTT.

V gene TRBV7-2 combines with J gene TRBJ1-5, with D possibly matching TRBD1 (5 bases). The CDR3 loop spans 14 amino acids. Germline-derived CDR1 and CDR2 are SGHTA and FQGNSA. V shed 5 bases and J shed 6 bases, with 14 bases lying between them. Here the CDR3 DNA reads TGTGCCAGCAGCCGATGGGTCGGGGGTCAGCCCCAGCATTTT. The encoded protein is CASSRWVGGQPQHF. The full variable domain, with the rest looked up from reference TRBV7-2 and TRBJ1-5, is GAGVSQSPSNKVTEKGKDVELRCDPISGHTALYWYRQSLGQGLEFLIYFQGNSAPDKSGLPSDRFSAERTGGSVSTLTIQRTQQEDSAVYLCASSRWVGGQPQHFGDGTRLSIL.

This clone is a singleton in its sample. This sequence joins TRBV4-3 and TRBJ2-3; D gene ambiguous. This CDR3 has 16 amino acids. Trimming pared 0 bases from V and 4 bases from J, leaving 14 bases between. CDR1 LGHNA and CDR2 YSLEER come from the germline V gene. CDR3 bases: TGCGCCAGCAGCCAAGATGGAACGGGTGTTGCAGATACGCAGTATTTT. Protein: CASSQDGTGVADTQYF.

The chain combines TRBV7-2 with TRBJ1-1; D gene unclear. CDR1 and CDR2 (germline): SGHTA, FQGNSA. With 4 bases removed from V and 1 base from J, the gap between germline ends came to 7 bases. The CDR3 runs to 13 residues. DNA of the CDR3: TGTGCCAGCAGCTCTCACAGGAACACTGAAGCTTTCTTT. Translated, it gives CASSSHRNTEAFF.

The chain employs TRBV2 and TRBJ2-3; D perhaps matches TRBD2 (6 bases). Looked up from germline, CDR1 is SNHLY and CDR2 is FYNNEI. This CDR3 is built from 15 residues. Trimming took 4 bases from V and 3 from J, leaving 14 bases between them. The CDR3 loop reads CASSVNSGPTDTQYF. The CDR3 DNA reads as TGTGCCAGCAGTGTAAATAGCGGCCCTACAGATACGCAGTATTTT.

CDR3 in amino acids: CASSPDRVETYEQYF. CDR3 DNA: TGTGCCAGCAGCCCGGACAGGGTAGAAACCTACGAGCAGTACTTC. This rearrangement joins TRBV27 to TRBJ2-7; TRBD1 matches 8 bases. J lost 2 bases, V lost 6 bases, and 9 bases had no gene match. The CDR3 is 15 amino acids. CDR1 and CDR2 (germline): MNHEY, SMNVEV (reference sequence).

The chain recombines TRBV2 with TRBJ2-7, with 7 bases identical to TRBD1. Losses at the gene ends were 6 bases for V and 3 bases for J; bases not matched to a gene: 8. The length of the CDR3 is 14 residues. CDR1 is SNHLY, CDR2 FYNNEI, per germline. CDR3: CASSPQGIYYEQYF. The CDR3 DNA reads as TGTGCCAGCAGCCCACAGGGGATCTACTACGAGCAGTACTTC.

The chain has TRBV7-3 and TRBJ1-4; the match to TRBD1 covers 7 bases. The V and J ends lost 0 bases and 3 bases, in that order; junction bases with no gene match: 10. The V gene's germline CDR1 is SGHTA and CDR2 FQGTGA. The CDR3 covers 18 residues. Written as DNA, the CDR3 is TGTGCCAGCAGCTTAACTCTCGGGACAGCGCTCGCTAATGAAAAACTGTTTTTT. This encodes CASSLTLGTALANEKLFF.

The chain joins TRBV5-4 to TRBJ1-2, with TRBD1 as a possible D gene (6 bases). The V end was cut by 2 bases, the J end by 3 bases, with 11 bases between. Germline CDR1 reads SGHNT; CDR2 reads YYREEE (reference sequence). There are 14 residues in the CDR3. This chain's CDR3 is CASSFGRGYYGYTF. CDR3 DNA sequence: TGTGCCAGCAGCTTTGGCAGGGGATACTATGGCTACACCTTC.

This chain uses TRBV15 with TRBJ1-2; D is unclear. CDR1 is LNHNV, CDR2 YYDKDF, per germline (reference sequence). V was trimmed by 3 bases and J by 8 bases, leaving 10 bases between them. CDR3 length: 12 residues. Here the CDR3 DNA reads TGTGCCACCAGCAGCCGGAATTTCGGCTACACCTTC. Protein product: CATSSRNFGYTF.

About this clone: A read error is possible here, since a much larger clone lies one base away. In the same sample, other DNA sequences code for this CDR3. As DNA, the CDR3 is TGCGCCAGCAGCTTGGGACAGCCACAAGAGACCCAGTACTTC. Encoded protein: CASSLGQPQETQYF. The V gene is TRBV5-1, the J gene TRBJ2-5; possibly TRBD1 for D (5 bases). CDR1 and CDR2 from the germline V gene are SGHRS and YFSETQ. The CDR3 contains 14 residues. Trimming left V 0 bases short and J 2 bases short, with 8 bases between.

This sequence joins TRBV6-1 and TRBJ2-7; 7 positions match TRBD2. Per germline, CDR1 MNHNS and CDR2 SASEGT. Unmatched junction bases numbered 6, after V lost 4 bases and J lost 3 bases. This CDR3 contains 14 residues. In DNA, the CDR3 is TGTGCCAGCAGTGGGACTAGAGGACTCTACGAGCAGTACTTC. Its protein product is CASSGTRGLYEQYF.

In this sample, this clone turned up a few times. CDR3 residues: CASSLYSTDTQYF. The CDR3 region has the DNA TGCGCCAGCAGCTTGTATTCAACAGATACGCAGTATTTT. V and J are TRBV5-1 and TRBJ2-3; D call uncertain. V lost 1 base and J 3 bases, leaving 6 bases between the germline ends. This CDR3 contains 13 residues. The V gene's germline CDR1 is SGHRS and CDR2 YFSETQ.

CDR3 region: CASSSRGRTNGYTF. CDR3 DNA: TGTGCCAGTAGTTCGAGGGGGCGTACCAATGGCTACACCTTC. This chain links TRBV19 with TRBJ1-2, with TRBD1 identical over 7 bases. The germline gives CDR1 LNHDA, CDR2 SQIVND (reference sequence). The ends lost 5 bases at V and 6 bases at J; junction bases unmatched: 9. The CDR3 has 14 amino acids.

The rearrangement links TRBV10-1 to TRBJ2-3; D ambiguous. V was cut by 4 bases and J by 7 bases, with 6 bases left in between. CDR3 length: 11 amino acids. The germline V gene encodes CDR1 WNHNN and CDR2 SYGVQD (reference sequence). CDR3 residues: CASSGWNTQYF. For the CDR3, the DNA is TGCGCCAGCAGTGGATGGAATACGCAGTATTTT.

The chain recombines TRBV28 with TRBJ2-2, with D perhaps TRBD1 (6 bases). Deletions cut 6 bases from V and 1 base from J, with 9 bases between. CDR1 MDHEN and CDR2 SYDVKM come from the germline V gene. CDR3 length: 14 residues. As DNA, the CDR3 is TGTGCCAGCAGGACGACAGGGAACACCGGGGAGCTGTTTTTT. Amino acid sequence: CASRTTGNTGELFF.

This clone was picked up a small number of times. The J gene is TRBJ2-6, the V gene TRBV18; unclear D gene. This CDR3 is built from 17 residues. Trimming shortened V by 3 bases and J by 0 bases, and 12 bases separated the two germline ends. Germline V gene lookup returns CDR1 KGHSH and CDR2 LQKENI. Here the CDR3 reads CASSPLAVNSGANVLTF. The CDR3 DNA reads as TGTGCCAGCTCACCCTTAGCAGTTAACTCTGGGGCCAACGTCCTGACTTTC.

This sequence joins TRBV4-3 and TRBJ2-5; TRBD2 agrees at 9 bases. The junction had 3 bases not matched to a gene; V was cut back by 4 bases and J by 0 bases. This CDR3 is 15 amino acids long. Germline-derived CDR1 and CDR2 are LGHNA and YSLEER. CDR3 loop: CASSPSSGNQETQYF. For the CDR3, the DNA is TGCGCCAGCAGCCCGTCTAGCGGGAACCAAGAGACCCAGTACTTC.